Listed here is a single TCR beta chain. Its antigen is currently unknown. A template switching step contributed a universal primer site, while unique molecular identifiers were present in the cDNA. MiXCR was run by TCRdb on the 5' RACE reads, yielding one entry per CDR3 protein. The data show just under 650,000 distinct CDR3 sequences, around 7.5% seen once. This specimen belongs to a study of identical twins. Study conclusions and caveats: The study reached conclusions through statistical analysis that was cross-sectional, not following the same donors.

The same data also went into a second study, on yellow fever vaccine responses in identical twins. This second study says: As reported, the vaccine T cell response of twins seemed partly convergent and partly personalized.

Sequencing input: PBMCs. The receptor comes from a young woman in good health.

The DNA for the CDR3 is TGCAGCGTTTGGACAGCCGGGGATACGCAGTATTTT. Its protein is CSVWTAGDTQYF. The genes are TRBV29-1 and TRBJ2-3, with a possible D match to TRBD1 (6 bases). This CDR3 region has 12 residues. V was pared by 5 bases and J by 6 bases, with 12 bases between. The V gene's germline CDR1 is SQVTM and CDR2 ANQGSEA.